This TCR beta chain was found in a study of T cell changes during pregnancy in multiple sclerosis. As regards this clone: Germline and junction disagree at one end, which may indicate a read error.

The protocol was immunoSEQ multiplex PCR, while the TCRdb copy is restricted to in-frame clones and leaves out a portion. The table includes about 59,000 clones, over 90% detected once. The receptor comes from a female donor with multiple sclerosis, enrolled in a pregnancy study. Sequencing used CD8+ T cells from peripheral blood mononuclear cells, obtained in the third trimester of pregnancy.

CDR3 region: CASSSRLAGGDF. CDR3 nucleotides: TGTGCCAGCAGCTCCAGACTAGCGGGAGGAGACTTC. The chain combines TRBV11-2 with TRBJ2-5; 13 bases match TRBD2. The CDR3 consists of 12 residues. Germline V lookup: CDR1 SGHAT, CDR2 FQNNGV.